Listed below are T cell receptor beta chains from one sample, sequenced in a study of metastatic and nonmetastatic thyroid tumors. TCRdb reanalyzed the PCR reads via MiXCR. The sample consists of 20,000 to 25,000 clones, approximately 11% of them appearing once. Sequencing was carried out using blood. These receptors were collected from a female donor with papillary thyroid cancer or a benign thyroid nodule (not recorded which). Some clones in this sample may be carry-over from other donors' samples. The CDR3 runs from the conserved cysteine through the conserved F or W. A D gene is named only where the DNA matches it firmly. Rows give clone size only sometimes, using once, few, many, or a class for an expanded clone.

abundance: few
v_gene: TRBV6-1
d_gene: NA
j_gene: TRBJ1-4
CDR3nt: TGTGCCAGCAGGGACCGGGACCCAGCAACTAATGAAAAACTGTTTTTT
CDR3aa: CASRDRDPATNEKLFF

abundance: many
v_gene: TRBV6-6
d_gene: NA
j_gene: TRBJ2-4
CDR3nt: TGTGCCAGCAGTTACCCTACCCCCACGGGGGCCAAAAACATTCAGTACTTC
CDR3aa: CASSYPTPTGAKNIQYF

abundance: medium-sized
v_gene: TRBV6-1
d_gene: NA
j_gene: TRBJ1-2
CDR3nt: TGTGCCAGCAGTGAAGTGGGAGGGGGCTATGGCTACACCTTC
CDR3aa: CASSEVGGGYGYTF

abundance: NA
v_gene: TRBV2
d_gene: NA
j_gene: TRBJ2-3
CDR3nt: TGTGCCAGCAGTGCCATAGGAGGGTCCACAGATACGCAGTATTTT
CDR3aa: CASSAIGGSTDTQYF

abundance: many
v_gene: TRBV6-4
d_gene: TRBD2
j_gene: TRBJ2-5
CDR3nt: TGTGCCAGCAGTGCCCATGGGGGGGACCAAGAGACCCAGTACTTC
CDR3aa: CASSAHGGDQETQYF

abundance: medium-sized
v_gene: TRBV28
d_gene: NA
j_gene: TRBJ2-2
CDR3nt: TGTGCCACCTTTTCCGGCAACACCGGGGAGCTGTTTTTT
CDR3aa: CATFSGNTGELFF

abundance: many
v_gene: TRBV2
d_gene: TRBD1
j_gene: TRBJ1-2
CDR3nt: TGTGCCAGCACAGGGGGTACCTATGGCTACACCTTC
CDR3aa: CASTGGTYGYTF

abundance: NA
v_gene: TRBV20-1
d_gene: NA
j_gene: TRBJ1-6
CDR3nt: TGCAGTGCTGAGGGACGGCCGAATTCACCCCTCCACTTT
CDR3aa: CSAEGRPNSPLHF

abundance: NA
v_gene: TRBV4-2
d_gene: TRBD2
j_gene: TRBJ2-1
CDR3nt: TGTGCCAGCAGCCCGCGGGGACTAGCGGAGGTCAATGAGCAGTTCTTC
CDR3aa: CASSPRGLAEVNEQFF

abundance: many
v_gene: TRBV19
d_gene: NA
j_gene: TRBJ1-4
CDR3nt: TGTGCCAGTAGTATCGTATGGGGAGGTGAAAAACTGTTTTTT
CDR3aa: CASSIVWGGEKLFF

abundance: many
v_gene: TRBV27
d_gene: NA
j_gene: TRBJ2-1
CDR3nt: TGTGCCAGCAGTTTACTCGAAGCAGTGTTCAATGAGCAGTTCTTC
CDR3aa: CASSLLEAVFNEQFF

abundance: many
v_gene: TRBV4-3
d_gene: TRBD1
j_gene: TRBJ1-1
CDR3nt: TGCGCCAGCAGCCCCCGGACAGGGGACCCTGAAGCTTTCTTT
CDR3aa: CASSPRTGDPEAFF

abundance: many
v_gene: TRBV5-1
d_gene: TRBD1
j_gene: TRBJ2-7
CDR3nt: TGCGCCAGCAGCTTGGTAGGGACAGGGTATGACGAGCAGTACTTC
CDR3aa: CASSLVGTGYDEQYF

abundance: NA
v_gene: TRBV5-1
d_gene: NA
j_gene: TRBJ2-7
CDR3nt: TGCGCCAGCAGCTTGACTCCCTCCCAGGCAAGTGGCGAGCAGTACTTC
CDR3aa: CASSLTPSQASGEQYF

abundance: many
v_gene: TRBV4-3
d_gene: NA
j_gene: TRBJ2-5
CDR3nt: TGCGCCAGCAGCCAAGAGTTGAACCAAGAGACCCAGTACTTC
CDR3aa: CASSQELNQETQYF

abundance: NA
v_gene: TRBV6-1
d_gene: TRBD2
j_gene: TRBJ2-1
CDR3nt: TGTGCCAGCAGTGAAAGGGGGCCGGGTTGGCCAGGGACTAGCGGCTACAATGAGCAGTTCTTC
CDR3aa: CASSERGPGWPGTSGYNEQFF

abundance: NA
v_gene: TRBV9
d_gene: NA
j_gene: TRBJ1-3
CDR3nt: TGTGCCAGCAGCGTAGCCCCATGGGGCAGTCGGAACACCATATATTTT
CDR3aa: CASSVAPWGSRNTIYF

abundance: many
v_gene: TRBV3-1
d_gene: NA
j_gene: TRBJ1-1
CDR3nt: TGTGCCAGCAGCCAAGCCCCCCCCGAAGGGTGGGACACTGAAGCTTTCTTT
CDR3aa: CASSQAPPEGWDTEAFF

abundance: few
v_gene: TRBV25-1
d_gene: TRBD2
j_gene: TRBJ2-7
CDR3nt: TGTGCCACCAGTGCCCGGGGGGCGGGAGGGTCCTACGAGCAGTACTTC
CDR3aa: CATSARGAGGSYEQYF

abundance: NA
v_gene: TRBV18
d_gene: NA
j_gene: TRBJ1-4
CDR3nt: TGTGCCAGCTCTCCTCCGGGATCAACTAATGAAAAACTGTTTTTT
CDR3aa: CASSPPGSTNEKLFF

abundance: medium-sized
v_gene: TRBV6-1
d_gene: NA
j_gene: TRBJ1-1
CDR3nt: TGTGCCAGCATCGCACACAGGGAAACTGAAGCTTTCTTT
CDR3aa: CASIAHRETEAFF

abundance: many
v_gene: TRBV11-1
d_gene: TRBD2
j_gene: TRBJ2-1
CDR3nt: TGTGCCAGCAGCTCCTGGGGGACTAGCCCGAGCTCCTACAATGAGCAGTTCTTC
CDR3aa: CASSSWGTSPSSYNEQFF

abundance: many
v_gene: TRBV6-2/TRBV6-3
d_gene: NA
j_gene: TRBJ2-3
CDR3nt: TGTGCCAGCAGTTACTCGAGGAATCGCCGGGGCGGTTGGACAGATACGCAGTATTTT
CDR3aa: CASSYSRNRRGGWTDTQYF

abundance: NA
v_gene: TRBV29-1
d_gene: NA
j_gene: TRBJ2-7
CDR3nt: TGCAGCGTCGCAGACGGGTCCTACGAGCAGTACTTC
CDR3aa: CSVADGSYEQYF

abundance: many
v_gene: TRBV9
d_gene: NA
j_gene: TRBJ2-1
CDR3nt: TGTGCCAGCAGCGTAGTTCCCAGCGGTGTTGAGCAGTTCTTC
CDR3aa: CASSVVPSGVEQFF

abundance: many
v_gene: TRBV27
d_gene: NA
j_gene: TRBJ1-2
CDR3nt: TGTGCCAGCAGACAGGGACACTTGTATGGCTACACCTTC
CDR3aa: CASRQGHLYGYTF

abundance: NA
v_gene: TRBV7-6
d_gene: NA
j_gene: TRBJ1-1
CDR3nt: TGTGCCAGCAGCTTAGAGGCCGTGAACACTGAAGCTTTCTTT
CDR3aa: CASSLEAVNTEAFF

abundance: many
v_gene: TRBV28
d_gene: TRBD2
j_gene: TRBJ2-3
CDR3nt: TGTGCCAGTAGACTAGCGATCTCAGATACGCAGTATTTT
CDR3aa: CASRLAISDTQYF

abundance: NA
v_gene: TRBV18
d_gene: NA
j_gene: TRBJ2-3
CDR3nt: TGTGCCAGCTCACCTCAGGGGCTAGCAGTGGCCACAGATACGCAGTATTTT
CDR3aa: CASSPQGLAVATDTQYF

abundance: many
v_gene: TRBV7-9
d_gene: TRBD2
j_gene: TRBJ2-7
CDR3nt: TGTGCCAGCAGTACGACCGGGACTAGCGACTACGAGCAGTACTTC
CDR3aa: CASSTTGTSDYEQYF

abundance: many
v_gene: TRBV10-3
d_gene: TRBD2
j_gene: TRBJ2-5
CDR3nt: TGTGCCATCAGTGAGTCGACTCGCGGGAGATCAGGAGAGACCCAGTACTTC
CDR3aa: CAISESTRGRSGETQYF

abundance: few
v_gene: TRBV25-1
d_gene: TRBD2
j_gene: TRBJ2-7
CDR3nt: TGTGCCAGCAGTGAGATGGGACTAGCGGCCCGCGACGAGCAGTACTTC
CDR3aa: CASSEMGLAARDEQYF

abundance: NA
v_gene: TRBV12-3/TRBV12-4
d_gene: NA
j_gene: TRBJ2-1
CDR3nt: TGTGCCAGCAGTTTAGGGCCCCCCTCCTACAATGAGCATTTCTTC
CDR3aa: CASSLGPPSYNEHFF

abundance: NA
v_gene: TRBV20-1
d_gene: NA
j_gene: TRBJ2-5
CDR3nt: TGCAGTGATAGAGACCCGGGGGAGACCCAGTACTTC
CDR3aa: CSDRDPGETQYF

abundance: few
v_gene: TRBV24-1
d_gene: TRBD1
j_gene: TRBJ2-7
CDR3nt: TGTGCCACCATCCCCGCTGGGACAGGGAGGGAGCAGTATTTC
CDR3aa: CATIPAGTGREQYF

abundance: many
v_gene: TRBV11-2
d_gene: TRBD2
j_gene: TRBJ2-3
CDR3nt: TGTGCCAGCAGCCCGGTTACTAGCGGTCGCACAGATACGCAGTATTTT
CDR3aa: CASSPVTSGRTDTQYF

abundance: many
v_gene: TRBV7-2
d_gene: NA
j_gene: TRBJ1-2
CDR3nt: TGTGCCAGCAGCTTCCAGACTAACTATGGCTACACCTTC
CDR3aa: CASSFQTNYGYTF

abundance: many
v_gene: TRBV20-1
d_gene: NA
j_gene: TRBJ2-7
CDR3nt: TGCAGTGCTAGACCCGGGGAAGCGAGGCCCTACGAGCAGTACTTC
CDR3aa: CSARPGEARPYEQYF

abundance: many
v_gene: TRBV20-1
d_gene: TRBD1
j_gene: TRBJ2-3
CDR3nt: TGCAGTGCTAGAGTTGGTGGACAGGGGACAGATACGCAGTATTTT
CDR3aa: CSARVGGQGTDTQYF

abundance: many
v_gene: TRBV24-1
d_gene: NA
j_gene: TRBJ1-4
CDR3nt: TGTGCCACCAGTGATTCCCATAATGAAAAACTGTTTTTT
CDR3aa: CATSDSHNEKLFF

abundance: medium-sized
v_gene: TRBV6-4
d_gene: NA
j_gene: TRBJ2-3
CDR3nt: TGTGCCAGCAGTGGCGGGAGCACAGATACGCAGTATTTT
CDR3aa: CASSGGSTDTQYF